This T cell receptor beta chain was recovered during a study of shared clonotypes between healthy human individuals. Study-wide results and limits: Non-shared clonotypes displayed generation probabilities falling below those of clonotypes present in all four donors. Rarefaction indicated that sorted-subset sequencing remained incomplete although depth was large.

Naive CD8 cells lacked CD45RO and underwent positive selection for CCR7, leaving out terminally differentiated effector memory CD45RA+ cells. The protocol was immunoSEQ multiplex PCR, while the TCRdb copy is restricted to in-frame clones and leaves out a portion. The sample includes about 2 million clones, about 95% of them seen just once. As concerns this clone: Its antigen is unknown.

The CDR3 is 16 residues long. V was pared by 4 bases and J by 2 bases, with 17 bases between. CDR1 is SGHRS, CDR2 YFSETQ, per germline. The genes are TRBV5-1 and TRBJ2-3; D might be TRBD1 or TRBD2, each matching 5 bases. Sequencing was performed on naive CD8+ T cells sorted from blood. The TCR originated in a man younger than 35 in good health. This CDR3 reads CASSRIGLGTTDTQYF. In nucleotides, the CDR3 is TGCGCCAGCAGCCGGATCGGGCTCGGGACCACAGATACGCAGTATTTT.